The following is a T cell receptor beta chain sequence with its context. This specimen belongs to a study of T-cell memory formation after mild COVID-19. TCRdb fed the 5' RACE reads into MiXCR, producing one record per CDR3 protein. The table includes some 160,000 distinct CDR3 sequences, 13% detected once. This clonotype originated in a man between 18 and 29 years old who had mild COVID-19 (a few samples of this study predate the infection). Cell type and time point are not known. Sequenced: PBMCs or a T cell subset sorted from them (not recorded which).

The CDR3 DNA sequence: TGTGCCAGCAGCGGACAGGGTCGCTATGGCTACACCTTC. It encodes CASSGQGRYGYTF. The chain employs TRBV9 and TRBJ1-2, with 7 positions matching TRBD1. Germline lookup yields CDR1 SGDLS and CDR2 YYNGEE. CDR3 length: 13 amino acids. After removal of 3 bases from V and 4 bases from J, the junction contained 3 bases not matched to a gene.